A single sample gave rise to the 20 T cell receptor beta chains below, sequenced in a study of CD8 T cells in Susac syndrome. When the RNA was reverse transcribed, random hexamers were used with an input of about 0.45 to 1 ug. TCRdb used MiXCR to reprocess the immunoSEQ multiplex PCR reads, holding one entry per CDR3 protein. This sample has 45,000 to 60,000 distinct CDR3 sequences; around 93% occur once, and the top ten carry 0.45% to 0.65%. Source material: CD8+ T cells from PBMCs. The receptor source for this set is a human donor with multiple sclerosis.

This chain joins TRBV19 and TRBJ2-7, with D tentatively TRBD1 (6 bases). CDR1 is LNHDA, CDR2 SQIVND, per germline (reference sequence). With 6 bases removed from V and 4 bases from J, the gap between germline ends came to 13 bases. The CDR3 runs 13 residues. Here the CDR3 DNA reads TGTGCCAGTAGCTACAGGGTGGGTTACGAGCAGTACTTC. This codes for CASSYRVGYEQYF.

This chain uses TRBV12-3 or TRBV12-4 with TRBJ1-2; D is perhaps TRBD1 (6 bases). The V end lost 6 bases, the J end lost 7 bases, and 21 bases lay between the germline ends. This CDR3 comprises 15 residues. This CDR3 is CASSLSVGGKSGYTF. DNA of the CDR3: TGTGCCAGCAGCCTAAGCGTAGGGGGGAAGTCTGGCTACACCTTC.

For the CDR3, the DNA is TGTGCCAGCAGCCTCGGACCCCCAGGGACGAACACTGAAGCTTTCTTT. This translates into CASSLGPPGTNTEAFF. The chain uses TRBV7-6 and TRBJ1-1; tentatively, D is TRBD1 (5 bases). The ends were cut back, 5 bases at V and 1 base at J, with 17 bases in the middle. This CDR3 comprises 16 residues. Germline CDR1 and CDR2: SGHVS and FNYEAQ.

CDR3 DNA sequence: TGTGCCAGCAGCTTAGCGGGACTCCGGGACAGGGGCTACACCTTC. It encodes CASSLAGLRDRGYTF. The chain combines TRBV7-9 with TRBJ1-2, with 8 bases fitting TRBD1. This CDR3 is built from 15 residues. Per the germline V gene, CDR1 is SEHNR and CDR2 is FQNEAQ (reference sequence). Trimming cost V 0 bases and J 8 bases; bases outside gene matches: 8.

The chain carries TRBV9 and TRBJ1-1, with 7 nucleotides matching TRBD1. This CDR3 has 14 amino acids. Germline V gene lookup returns CDR1 SGDLS and CDR2 YYNGEE. V gave up 3 bases and J gave up 3 bases; unmatched junction bases: 5. The CDR3 reads CASSETGWYTEAFF. CDR3 DNA: TGTGCCAGCAGCGAGACAGGGTGGTACACTGAAGCTTTCTTT.

The V call is TRBV2, the J call TRBJ2-7; D perhaps matches TRBD1 (5 bases). The germline gives CDR1 SNHLY, CDR2 FYNNEI. The CDR3 has 13 residues. V was pared by 7 bases and J by 0 bases, with 10 bases between. CDR3 in DNA: TGTGCCAGCAATCACAGGAGCTCCTACGAGCAGTACTTC. Amino acid sequence: CASNHRSSYEQYF.

The chain employs TRBV28 and TRBJ1-2; weak D call: TRBD1 (5 bases). The germline CDR1 and CDR2 sequences are MDHEN and SYDVKM. Trimming took 5 bases from V and 6 from J, leaving 13 bases between them. The CDR3 contains 13 residues. The CDR3, as DNA: TGTGCCAGCAGTACACCAGGGACTCATGGCTACACCTTC. As protein: CASSTPGTHGYTF.

This clonotype occurred once. This chain joins TRBV5-4 and TRBJ2-3; no definite D call. The CDR3 sequence is 13 residues long. CDR1 is SGHNT, CDR2 YYREEE, per germline (reference sequence). V was shortened by 3 bases and J by 1 base, with 6 bases between the two germline ends. CDR3 DNA sequence: TGTGCCAGCAGCTACTCCGGCACAGATACGCAGTATTTT. Protein sequence: CASSYSGTDTQYF.

This clonotype was detected once. The chain combines TRBV12-3 or TRBV12-4 with TRBJ2-1; D is perhaps TRBD2 (5 bases). Trimming left V 3 bases short and J 4 bases short, with 13 bases between. CDR3 length: 15 amino acids. The CDR3 nucleotides read TGTGCCAGCAGTTTTCGGGGAACCATATACAATGAGCAGTTCTTC. Amino acids: CASSFRGTIYNEQFF.

This rearrangement joins TRBV5-1 to TRBJ1-3; D possibly corresponds to TRBD1 (6 bases). V was clipped by 4 bases and J by 0 bases, with 14 bases between them. The germline V gene encodes CDR1 SGHRS and CDR2 YFSETQ. The CDR3 is 16 residues long. CDR3 residues: CASSDPGQSSGNTIYF. Here the CDR3 DNA reads TGCGCCAGCAGCGACCCCGGACAGAGCTCTGGAAACACCATATATTTT.

The rearrangement joins TRBV28 to TRBJ1-3; D is unresolved. V was cut by 8 bases and J by 4 bases, with 18 bases left in between. The germline gives CDR1 MDHEN, CDR2 SYDVKM. This CDR3 is 15 amino acids long. The CDR3 DNA follows: TGTGCCAGCTCTCTGGCCCTCGTCTCCGGAAACACCATATATTTT. Encoded protein: CASSLALVSGNTIYF.

V is TRBV6-5 and J is TRBJ2-7; TRBD2 matches at 7 bases. This CDR3 is 14 amino acids long. Germline trimming cut 4 bases from V and 3 bases from J; bases unmatched to any gene: 6. Germline V gene sequence: CDR1 MNHEY, CDR2 SVGAGI. In DNA, the CDR3 is TGTGCCAGCAGTTTTGGGCGCGGGGGCTACGAGCAGTACTTC. It yields the protein CASSFGRGGYEQYF.

V and J are TRBV12-3 or TRBV12-4 and TRBJ2-7; TRBD2 is a possible D gene (6 bases). V gave up 5 bases and J gave up 6 bases, with 17 bases separating them. This CDR3 has 14 amino acids. In DNA, the CDR3 is TGTGCCAGCAGTCCCCCGGGTTTTAGCGGCGAGCAGTACTTC. Protein sequence: CASSPPGFSGEQYF.

The genes are TRBV11-3 and TRBJ2-5, with D possibly TRBD2 on 6 matching bases. CDR3 length: 14 residues. Germline V lookup: CDR1 SGHNT, CDR2 YENEEA. V lost 0 bases to trimming and J lost 6 bases, with 11 bases between them. The CDR3 DNA sequence: TGTGCCAGCAGCTTAGAGGTCGGAGGGAAGACCCAGTACTTC. Amino acid sequence: CASSLEVGGKTQYF.

The gene calls are TRBV7-9 and TRBJ2-7; 8 nucleotides line up with TRBD1. Germline CDR1 SEHNR, CDR2 FQNEAQ (reference sequence). V was pared by 4 bases and J by 9 bases, with 11 bases of the junction left unmatched. This CDR3 is 14 amino acids long. The CDR3 region has the DNA TGTGCCAGCAGCTCGGGACAGGAGGTTCTCGTGCAGTACTTC. Translation: CASSSGQEVLVQYF.

The chain has TRBV7-9 and TRBJ1-2; tentative D call: TRBD1 (5 bases). The CDR3 is made up of 14 amino acids. In germline, CDR1 is SEHNR, CDR2 FQNEAQ (reference sequence). V was shortened by 0 bases and J by 4 bases, with 9 bases between the two germline ends. Here the CDR3 DNA reads TGTGCCAGCAGCTTAGCCGGGACCGCCTATGGCTACACCTTC. Its protein is CASSLAGTAYGYTF.

For the CDR3, the DNA is TGTGCCAGCAGCCAAGAACTAGCGGTTTACAATGAGCAGTTCTTC. Its translation: CASSQELAVYNEQFF. The genes are TRBV3-1 and TRBJ2-1; 8 positions agree with TRBD2. The germline gives CDR1 LGHDT, CDR2 YNNKEL (reference sequence). V was pared by 0 bases and J by 4 bases, with 2 bases of the junction left unmatched. This CDR3 has 15 amino acids.

V gene TRBV27 combines with J gene TRBJ1-2, with D possibly TRBD1 on 5 matching bases. From germline, CDR1 is MNHEY and CDR2 SMNVEV (reference sequence). This CDR3 comprises 14 residues. The germline V and J ends were trimmed by 6 bases and 1 base, with 12 bases remaining between them. CDR3 loop: CASSLGGLNYGYTF. CDR3 DNA sequence: TGTGCCAGCAGCCTCGGGGGACTTAACTATGGCTACACCTTC.

V is TRBV11-1 and J is TRBJ2-1; a possible D gene is TRBD2 (6 bases). Looked up from germline, CDR1 is SGHAT and CDR2 is FQDESV (reference sequence). V shed 4 bases and J shed 2 bases, with 21 bases lying between them. The CDR3 loop spans 18 amino acids. CDR3 sequence: CASSSRYRRVQAYNEQFF. The CDR3 nucleotides are TGTGCCAGCAGCTCCCGTTATAGGAGGGTACAGGCCTACAATGAGCAGTTCTTC.

There are a few counts of this clonotype. The chain combines TRBV7-9 with TRBJ1-1; D not resolved. Germline CDR1 is SEHNR and CDR2 is FQNEAQ (reference sequence). The CDR3 loop spans 12 amino acids. V was cut by 3 bases and J by 1 base, with 3 bases left in between. CDR3: CASSFANTEAFF. The CDR3, as DNA: TGTGCCAGCAGCTTTGCGAACACTGAAGCTTTCTTT.